This T cell receptor beta chain was obtained from a study of human T cells and chemical hapten exposure. Across the whole study: Donors were sensitized with 2% DPC on the upper inner arm. Diphenylcyclopropenone doses were given weekly to the scalps of patients across the approximately 24-week study.

This CDR3 has 17 amino acids. Between the trimmed V and J ends, which lost 0 bases and 0 bases, there was a span of 12 bases. Looked up from germline, CDR1 is LGHNA and CDR2 is YSLEER. Individual cDNA molecules (in the library) carried attached unique molecular identifiers. TCRdb re-called the RACE reads through MiXCR, storing one row per CDR3 protein. The repertoire has around 340,000 distinct CDR3 sequences, around 7% of them found once; the top ten carry more than 7%. Time point denoted: patch test 1, 2 weeks after DPC sensitization. Treatment meaning: therapeutic diphenylcyclopropenone sensitization with weekly scalp DPC.

This chain joins TRBV4-3 and TRBJ2-1; TRBD1 is a possible D gene (6 bases). This sequence was found in a woman in her late teens or twenties with alopecia areata. Some clones in this sample may be carry-over from other donors' samples. This specimen consisted of whole blood, obtained in connection with sensitization to the hapten diphenylcyclopropenone (DPC). The CDR3 region has the DNA TGCGCCAGCAGCCAAGATCCTGGGGGCCCCTCCTACAATGAGCAGTTCTTC. This translates into CASSQDPGGPSYNEQFF.